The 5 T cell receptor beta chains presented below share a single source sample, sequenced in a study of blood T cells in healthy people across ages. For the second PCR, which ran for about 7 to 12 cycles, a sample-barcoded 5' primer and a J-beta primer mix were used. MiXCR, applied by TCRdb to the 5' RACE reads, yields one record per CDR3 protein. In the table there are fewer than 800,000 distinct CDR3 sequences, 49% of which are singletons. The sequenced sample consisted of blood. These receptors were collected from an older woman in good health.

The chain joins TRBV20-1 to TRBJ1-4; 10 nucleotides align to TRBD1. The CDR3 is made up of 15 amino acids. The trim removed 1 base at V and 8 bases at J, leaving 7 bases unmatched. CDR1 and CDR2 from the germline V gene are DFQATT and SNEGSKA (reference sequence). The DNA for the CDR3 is TGCAGTGCTAGAGCGCCCGGGACAGGGGACGAAAAACTGTTTTTT. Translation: CSARAPGTGDEKLFF.

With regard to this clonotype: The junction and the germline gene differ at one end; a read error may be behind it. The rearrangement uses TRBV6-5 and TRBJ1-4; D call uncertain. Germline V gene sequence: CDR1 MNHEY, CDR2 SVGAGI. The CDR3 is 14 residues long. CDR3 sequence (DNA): TGTGCCGGCAGTCCGACTTCAACTAATGAAAAACTGTTTTTT. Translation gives CAGSPTSTNEKLFF.

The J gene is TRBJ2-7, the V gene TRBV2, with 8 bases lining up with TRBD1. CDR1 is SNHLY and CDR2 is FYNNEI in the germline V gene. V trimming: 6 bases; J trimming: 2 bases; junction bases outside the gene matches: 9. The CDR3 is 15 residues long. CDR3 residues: CASRPRTGQTYEQYF. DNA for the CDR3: TGTGCCAGCAGGCCAAGGACAGGGCAAACCTACGAGCAGTACTTC. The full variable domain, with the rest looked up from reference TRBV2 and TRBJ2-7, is EPEVTQTPSHQVTQMGQEVILRCVPISNHLYFYWYRQILGQKVEFLVSFYNNEISEKSEIFDDQFSVERPDGSNFTLKIRSTKLEDSAMYFCASRPRTGQTYEQYFGPGTRLTVT.

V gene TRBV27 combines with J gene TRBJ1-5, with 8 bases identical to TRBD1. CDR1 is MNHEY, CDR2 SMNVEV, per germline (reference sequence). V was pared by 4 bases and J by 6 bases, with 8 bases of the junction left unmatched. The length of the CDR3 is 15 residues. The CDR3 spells CASSSPGQVLQPQHF. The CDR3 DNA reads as TGTGCCAGCAGTTCTCCGGGACAGGTCCTTCAGCCCCAGCATTTT.

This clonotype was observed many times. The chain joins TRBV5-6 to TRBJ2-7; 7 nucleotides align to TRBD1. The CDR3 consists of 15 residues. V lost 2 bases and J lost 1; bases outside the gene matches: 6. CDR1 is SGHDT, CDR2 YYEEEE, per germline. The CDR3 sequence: CASSFRGLSSYEQYF. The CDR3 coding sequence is TGTGCCAGCAGCTTTAGGGGGCTCTCGTCCTACGAGCAGTACTTC. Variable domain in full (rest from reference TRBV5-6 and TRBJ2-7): DAGVTQSPTHLIKTRGQQVTLRCSPKSGHDTVSWYQQALGQGPQFIFQYYEEEERQRGNFPDRFSGHQFPNYSSELNVNALLLGDSALYLCASSFRGLSSYEQYFGPGTRLTVT.